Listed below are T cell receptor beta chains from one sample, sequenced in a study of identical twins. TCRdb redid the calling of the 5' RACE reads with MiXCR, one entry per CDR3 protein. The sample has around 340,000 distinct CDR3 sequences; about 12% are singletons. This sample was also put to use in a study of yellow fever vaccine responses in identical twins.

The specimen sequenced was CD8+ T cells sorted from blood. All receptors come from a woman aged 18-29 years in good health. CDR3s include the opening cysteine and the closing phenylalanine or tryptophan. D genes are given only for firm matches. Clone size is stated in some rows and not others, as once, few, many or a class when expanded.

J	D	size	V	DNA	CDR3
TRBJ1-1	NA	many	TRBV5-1	TGCGCCAGCAGCGCGGAAATAACAGATACCGCTTTCTTT	CASSAEITDTAFF
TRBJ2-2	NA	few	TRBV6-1	TGTGCCAGCAGTATGGGCAGGACGAACACCGGGGAGCTGTTTTTT	CASSMGRTNTGELFF
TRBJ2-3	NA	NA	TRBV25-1	TGTGCCAGCAGTGAATTGGGATTTCTTACGCAGTATTTT	CASSELGFLTQYF
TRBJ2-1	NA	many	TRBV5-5	TGTGCCAGCAGCTTAACAGACTACAATGAGCAGTTCTTC	CASSLTDYNEQFF
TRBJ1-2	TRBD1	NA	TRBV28	TGTGCCAGCAGACCCGAGACAGGGAGGAACTATGGCTACACCTTC	CASRPETGRNYGYTF
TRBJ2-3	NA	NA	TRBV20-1	TGCAGTGCTCACTCCGGGGACGGGCGCGGGGTACCCTTGGGGTCCACAGATACGCAGTATTTT	CSAHSGDGRGVPLGSTDTQYF
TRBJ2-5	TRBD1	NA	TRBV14	TGTGCCAGCAGCCTCTCGACAGGGTGGGAAGAGACCCAGTACTTC	CASSLSTGWEETQYF
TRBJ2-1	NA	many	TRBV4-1	TGCGCCAGCAGCCAAGGCCAAAATGGCGGCAATGAGCAGTTCTTC	CASSQGQNGGNEQFF
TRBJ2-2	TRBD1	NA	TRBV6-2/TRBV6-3	TGTGCCAGCAGCAAGGACAGGGGGTCGCACTCTACCGGGGAGCTGTTTTTT	CASSKDRGSHSTGELFF
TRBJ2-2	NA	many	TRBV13	TGTGCCAGCAGCTTCAAAATCTACGGGGAGCTGTTTTTT	CASSFKIYGELFF
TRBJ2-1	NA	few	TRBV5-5	TGTGCCAGCAGCTCCGACGGGACGTGGGGCAAAAATGAGCAGTTCTTC	CASSSDGTWGKNEQFF
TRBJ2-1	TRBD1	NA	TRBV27	TGTGCCAGCAGTTCCAGGGGGCCCCGAAGTGGGGGGAAGCAGTTCTTC	CASSSRGPRSGGKQFF
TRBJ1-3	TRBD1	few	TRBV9	TGTGCCAGCAGCGAAGGACAGGGTCCAGGAAACACCATATATTTT	CASSEGQGPGNTIYF
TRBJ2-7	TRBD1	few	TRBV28	TGTGCCAGCAGTTACACAGGGGGGCCTCGCGAGCAGTACTTC	CASSYTGGPREQYF
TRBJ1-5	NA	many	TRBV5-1	TGCGCCAGCAGCTCGACCCCCGGTAGCAATCAGCCCCAGCATTTT	CASSSTPGSNQPQHF
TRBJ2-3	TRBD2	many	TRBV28	TGTGCCAGCAGTTTATCCCTAGCGGGGCTAGCAGATACGCAGTATTTT	CASSLSLAGLADTQYF
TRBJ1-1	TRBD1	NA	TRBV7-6	TGTGCCAGCAGCTACGGACAGGGCTCGGGCCTTGAAGCTTTCTTT	CASSYGQGSGLEAFF
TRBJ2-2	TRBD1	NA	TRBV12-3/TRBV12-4	TGTGCCAGCAGTTTAGAACAGGGGACCGGGGAGCTGTTTTTT	CASSLEQGTGELFF
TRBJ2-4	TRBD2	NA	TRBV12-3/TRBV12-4	TGTGCCAGCAGTACGGGGACTACCAAAAACATTCAGTACTTC	CASSTGTTKNIQYF
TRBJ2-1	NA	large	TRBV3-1	TGTGCCAGCAGCCCACGGTTACTGGGGGCATCCTACAATGAGCAGTTCTTC	CASSPRLLGASYNEQFF